This T cell receptor beta chain was obtained from a study of CD4 T cells in relation to SARS-CoV-2 and coronaviruses (dated by TCRdb to the early 2020s). In the study overall: In the ViraFEST assay, PBMCs were cultured with antigen for about eleven days, after which TCR beta CDR3s were sequenced to identify antigen-specific clonal expansions. The Adaptive Biotechnologies TCR-sequencing kit was used for samples from a few pre-COVID donors and for the naive versus memory experiments, whereas the other data were Illumina-based. An HIV-1 Nef peptide pool or a no-peptide culture served as the negative reference condition. A different TCR-beta assay, based on Illumina, was used to sequence expansion assays from other donors in the study. Memory CD4+ T cell crossreactivity between SARS-CoV-2 and common cold coronavirus spike proteins was assessed at the TCR clonotype level in the study. Using patient-derived lymphoblastoid cell lines, the shared crossreactive spike epitopes were mapped to their HLA restriction. Beyond this particular receptor, the publication reports: Crossreactive clones showed significantly weaker SARS-CoV-2-driven expansion than monoreactive clones, consistent with antigenic imprinting. Since the crossreactivity analysis centred on spike protein, crossreactivity against other viral proteins was not assessed. The study was limited by small numbers of patients and tested TCRs. Memory CD4+ clonotypes crossrecognizing SARS-CoV-2 and at least one common cold coronavirus spike were found in 60% to 70% of donors. Because no donor provided both pre-pandemic and post-infection samples, tracing the source of pre-existing responses was limited.

CD4+ T cells from unexposed donors were collected before the COVID-19 pandemic (2011-2018). After 10 to 11 days of culture, CD4+ T cells were isolated with the EasySep CD4+ T cell isolation kit. As cell numbers permitted, CD4+ T cells from unexposed donors were tested for reactivity to SARS-CoV-2 S and N and to four common cold coronavirus spike pools. Each well held 1.5 million to 2 million PBMCs cultured in IMDM containing approximately 4.7% human AB serum and roughly 10 IU/ml IL-2. Half of the culture medium was replaced with fresh IL-2-containing medium on days 3 and 7. In general, every peptide culture condition was set up in three replicate wells. The leukapheresis product for the unexposed donors was obtained through commercial purchase. Ficoll-Paque PLUS gradient centrifugation was used to isolate PBMCs from leukapheresis product or whole blood. PBMCs were either cryopreserved at -140°C or used fresh in the expansion assay. The QIAamp Micro DNA Kit was used to extract genomic DNA from the CD4+ T cells.

The protocol used for the library was the immunoSEQ multiplex PCR assay. Per the original workflow: During preprocessing, nonproductive sequences were removed, along with CDR3s that did not begin with C, did not end with F or W, or were shorter than 7 amino acids. Antigen-specific clonotypes were called with the MANAFEST web app on the basis of expansion relative to the reference and to other culture wells. A clone was considered positive if significant expansion relative to the reference culture was observed in 2 of 3 replicate wells at an FDR below 0.05. A further requirement for positive clones was significant expansion compared with all other tandem wells, along with an odds ratio above 5. After three terminal residues were trimmed from each end, CDR3 homology was quantified as pairwise Levenshtein distance using the stringdist R package. Here the immuneACCESS table is served through TCRdb, limited to in-frame sequences with V and J called. Missing clones are a known gap in these copies; in checked studies unresolved V genes cover under half, and the rest lacks a known reason. The V and J calls and clone size were taken over from that table, and D and trimming were inferred from the DNA. This sample is represented by about 30,000 clones; around 72% of them were singletons. The top ten clonotypes cover more than 9% of the sample.

The germline V gene encodes CDR1 SGHTA and CDR2 FQGNSA. After removal of 0 bases from V and 2 bases from J, the junction retains 5 bases not matched to a gene. The CDR3 contains 16 residues, cysteine and phenylalanine counted. The read is trimmed to its CDR3 DNA, 48 bases read in frame from base 1. As to this clone: Its antigen specificity is not known. Within one base of it there is no much larger clone, and no base qualities were kept.

Sample: CD4+ T cells from PBMCs, cultured in vitro. The TCR sequence derives from a human donor in good health. The sequence links TRBV7-2 to TRBJ2-7, with 9 middle bases fitting TRBD2. The CDR3 protein: CASSLAWAGGTYEQYF. The DNA is as follows: TGTGCCAGCAGCTTAGCCTGGGCGGGGGGGACCTACGAGCAGTACTTC.